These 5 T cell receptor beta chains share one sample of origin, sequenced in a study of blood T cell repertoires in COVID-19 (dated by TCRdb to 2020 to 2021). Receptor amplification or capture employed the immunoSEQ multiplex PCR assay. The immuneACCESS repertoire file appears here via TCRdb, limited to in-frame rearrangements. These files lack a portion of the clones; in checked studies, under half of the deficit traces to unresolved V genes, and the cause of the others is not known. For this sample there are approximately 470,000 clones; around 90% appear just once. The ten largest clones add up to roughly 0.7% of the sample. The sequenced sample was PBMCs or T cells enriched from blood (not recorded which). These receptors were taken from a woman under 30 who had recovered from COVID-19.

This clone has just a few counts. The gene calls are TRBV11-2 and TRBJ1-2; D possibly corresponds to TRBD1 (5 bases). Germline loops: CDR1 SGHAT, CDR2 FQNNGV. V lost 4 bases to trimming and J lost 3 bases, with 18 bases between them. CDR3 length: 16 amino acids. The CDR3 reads CASSSARGRGYYGYTF. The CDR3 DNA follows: TGTGCCAGCAGCTCCGCGCGCGGTAGGGGTTACTATGGCTACACCTTC. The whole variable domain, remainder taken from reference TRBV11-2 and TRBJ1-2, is EAGVAQSPRYKIIEKRQSVAFWCNPISGHATLYWYQQILGQGPKLLIQFQNNGVVDDSQLPKDRFSAERLKGVDSTLKIQPAKLEDSAVYLCASSSARGRGYYGYTFGSGTRLTVV.

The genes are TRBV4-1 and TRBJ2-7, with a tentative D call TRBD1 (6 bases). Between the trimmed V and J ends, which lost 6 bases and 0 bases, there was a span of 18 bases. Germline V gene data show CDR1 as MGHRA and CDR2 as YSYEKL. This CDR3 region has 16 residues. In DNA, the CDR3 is TGCGCCAGCAGATTCAATCTAAGACAGGACTCCTACGAGCAGTACTTC. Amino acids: CASRFNLRQDSYEQYF.

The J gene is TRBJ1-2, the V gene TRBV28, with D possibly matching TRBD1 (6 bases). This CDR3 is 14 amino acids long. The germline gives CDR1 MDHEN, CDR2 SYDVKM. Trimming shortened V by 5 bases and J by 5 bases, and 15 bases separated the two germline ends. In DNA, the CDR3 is TGTGCCAGCAGTGTACAGGGACGATATTATGGCTACACCTTC. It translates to CASSVQGRYYGYTF.

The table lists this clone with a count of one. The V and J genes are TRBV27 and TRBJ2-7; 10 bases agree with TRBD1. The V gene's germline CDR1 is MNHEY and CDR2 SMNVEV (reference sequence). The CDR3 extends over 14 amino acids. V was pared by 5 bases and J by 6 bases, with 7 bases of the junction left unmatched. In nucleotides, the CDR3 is TGTGCCAGCAGTCCCGGGACAGGGGTCAGCGAGCAGTACTTC. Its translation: CASSPGTGVSEQYF.

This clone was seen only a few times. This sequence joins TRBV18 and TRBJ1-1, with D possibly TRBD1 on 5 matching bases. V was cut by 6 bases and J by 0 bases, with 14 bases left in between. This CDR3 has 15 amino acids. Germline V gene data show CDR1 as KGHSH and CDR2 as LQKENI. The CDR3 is CASSLGSGMNTEAFF. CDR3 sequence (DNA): TGTGCCAGCTCCCTCGGGTCAGGGATGAACACTGAAGCTTTCTTT. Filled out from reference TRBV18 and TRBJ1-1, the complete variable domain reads NAGVMQNPRHLVRRRGQEARLRCSPMKGHSHVYWYRQLPEEGLKFMVYLQKENIIDESGMPKERFSAEFPKEGPSILRIQQVVRGDSAAYFCASSLGSGMNTEAFFGQGTRLTVV.